What follows are 27 T cell receptor beta chains derived from one specimen sequenced in a study of cytomegalovirus exposure and HLA in healthy donors (TCRdb year 2017). Libraries were prepared through the immunoSEQ multiplex PCR assay. TCRdb carries this immuneACCESS record with in-frame sequences only. Its versions omit some clonotypes, under half of them owing to an unresolved V gene in the studies checked, with the rest unexplained. Recorded for this sample are some 170,000 clones; approximately 90% of them occurred a single time. The leading ten clones occupy roughly 1.5% of the sample. The sequencing input was PBMCs. Every receptor here comes from a woman aged 25-40 years in good health and CMV-seronegative.

The chain is built from TRBV30 and TRBJ2-3; 9 positions match TRBD2. V shed 5 bases, J shed 2 bases, and the junction held 8 bases outside the gene matches. From germline, CDR1 is GTSNPN and CDR2 SVGIG (reference sequence). CDR3 length equals 15 residues. The CDR3 coding sequence is TGTGCCTGGGGTGAAGCGGGGGGCATCACAGATACGCAGTATTTT. This encodes CAWGEAGGITDTQYF.

This chain links TRBV6-1 with TRBJ1-6; 7 nucleotides match TRBD1. The germline V gene encodes CDR1 MNHNS and CDR2 SASEGT. This CDR3 spans 14 amino acids. The ends lost 1 base at V and 11 bases at J; junction bases unmatched: 5. CDR3 region: CASSEGTGGTPLHF. The CDR3 region has the DNA TGTGCCAGCAGTGAAGGGACAGGAGGTACACCCCTCCACTTT.

The gene calls are TRBV6-5 and TRBJ1-3; no clear D. Per germline, CDR1 MNHEY and CDR2 SVGAGI. This CDR3 is built from 14 residues. The V end lost 4 bases, the J end lost 0 bases, and 7 bases lay between the germline ends. DNA of the CDR3: TGTGCCAGCAGTTTCCGGGGCTCTGGAAACACCATATATTTT. It encodes CASSFRGSGNTIYF.

The CDR3 here is CASSPGTGIRQNTEAFF. The CDR3 DNA follows: TGTGCCAGCAGCCCCGGGACAGGGATTCGGCAGAACACTGAAGCTTTCTTT. This chain links TRBV7-2 with TRBJ1-1; TRBD1 matches 9 bases. This CDR3 has 17 amino acids. After removal of 5 bases from V and 1 base from J, the junction contained 11 bases not matched to a gene. Per the germline V gene, CDR1 is SGHTA and CDR2 is FQGNSA.

The chain uses TRBV6-6 and TRBJ1-4; D perhaps matches TRBD1 (6 bases). Per germline, CDR1 MNHNY and CDR2 SVGAGI (reference sequence). The CDR3 contains 14 residues. V was clipped by 6 bases and J by 8 bases, with 16 bases between them. CDR3 residues: CASSFGQLVEKLFF. CDR3 in DNA: TGTGCCAGCAGCTTTGGACAGCTGGTAGAAAAACTGTTTTTT.

The chain joins TRBV5-1 to TRBJ1-2, with D perhaps matching TRBD1 (5 bases). The germline V gene encodes CDR1 SGHRS and CDR2 YFSETQ. V was clipped by 1 base and J by 6 bases, with 16 bases between them. The CDR3 has 15 residues. The CDR3 region is CASSLWPGLSNGYTF. CDR3 DNA: TGCGCCAGCAGCTTGTGGCCAGGGTTGTCGAATGGCTACACCTTC.

The CDR3 reads CAQTVGGINYGYTF. Written as DNA, the CDR3 is TGTGCCCAGACGGTAGGGGGCATTAACTATGGCTACACCTTC. This chain links TRBV30 with TRBJ1-2, with 7 bases fitting TRBD1. V was pared by 8 bases and J by 1 base, with 10 bases of the junction left unmatched. CDR1 GTSNPN and CDR2 SVGIG come from the germline V gene (reference sequence). The CDR3 is 14 residues long. The complete variable domain, with remaining parts taken from reference TRBV30 and TRBJ1-2, reads SQTIHQWPATLVQPVGSPLSLECTVEGTSNPNLYWYRQAAGRGLQLLFYSVGIGQISSEVPQNLSASRPQDRQFILSSKKLLLSDSGFYLCAQTVGGINYGYTFGSGTRLTVV.

This chain uses TRBV2 with TRBJ1-5; a weak D match, TRBD1 (5 bases). CDR1 SNHLY and CDR2 FYNNEI come from the germline V gene. V gave up 7 bases and J gave up 9 bases, with 16 bases separating them. The CDR3 is made up of 13 amino acids. In DNA form, the CDR3 reads TGTGCCAGCATATCCGTGGTCGGGGGGCCCCAGCATTTT. This gives the protein CASISVVGGPQHF.

This CDR3 reads CASSSNIRGGSYEQYF. The CDR3 DNA sequence: TGTGCCAGCAGCTCGAATATCAGAGGGGGCTCCTACGAGCAGTACTTC. The rearrangement joins TRBV5-6 to TRBJ2-7; maybe TRBD1 (6 bases). Germline-derived CDR1 and CDR2 are SGHDT and YYEEEE. Trimming shortened V by 3 bases and J by 0 bases, and 16 bases separated the two germline ends. The CDR3 is 16 amino acids.

This clone turned up a few times. The chain employs TRBV7-2 and TRBJ1-5; D is perhaps TRBD1 (6 bases). The CDR3 spans 14 residues. Germline assignment: CDR1 SGHTA and CDR2 FQGNSA. The V and J ends lost 1 base and 6 bases respectively, with 10 bases between them. The CDR3: CASSLGQGPQPQHF. The CDR3 DNA follows: TGTGCCAGCAGCTTAGGTCAGGGGCCTCAGCCCCAGCATTTT.

The CDR3 DNA sequence: TGTGCCAGCAGTTTCCAACAGGGCGAAAACATTCAGTACTTC. Translation: CASSFQQGENIQYF. The genes are TRBV27 and TRBJ2-4; weak D call: TRBD1 (6 bases). Trimming shortened V by 3 bases and J by 5 bases, and 11 bases separated the two germline ends. CDR3 size: 14 residues. Per germline, CDR1 MNHEY and CDR2 SMNVEV (reference sequence).

The chain has TRBV2 and TRBJ2-7, with 10 bases identical to TRBD2. V was pared by 6 bases and J by 0 bases, with 8 bases of the junction left unmatched. From germline, CDR1 is SNHLY and CDR2 FYNNEI. The CDR3 loop spans 16 amino acids. The CDR3 sequence is CASRGRTSGPSYEQYF. DNA for the CDR3: TGTGCCAGCAGAGGCCGGACTAGCGGCCCCTCCTACGAGCAGTACTTC. The full variable domain, rest sourced from reference TRBV2 and TRBJ2-7, is EPEVTQTPSHQVTQMGQEVILRCVPISNHLYFYWYRQILGQKVEFLVSFYNNEISEKSEIFDDQFSVERPDGSNFTLKIRSTKLEDSAMYFCASRGRTSGPSYEQYFGPGTRLTVT.

The CDR3 nucleotides read TGCGCCAGCAGCTTACTCCCCTCCTACGAGCAGTACTTC. Its translation is CASSLLPSYEQYF. J is TRBJ2-7 and V is TRBV5-1; D is unclear. V was trimmed by 2 bases and J by 0 bases, leaving 6 bases between them. The CDR3 spans 13 residues. Germline values: CDR1 SGHRS, CDR2 YFSETQ.

The chain has TRBV5-1 and TRBJ2-3; weak D call: TRBD2 (5 bases). The CDR3 is 15 amino acids. CDR1 SGHRS and CDR2 YFSETQ come from the germline V gene. V gave up 0 bases and J gave up 6 bases, with 14 bases separating them. CDR3 loop: CASSLVWSSPDTQYF. CDR3 bases: TGCGCCAGCAGCTTGGTGTGGTCTAGCCCGGATACGCAGTATTTT.

This clone has a single count. This rearrangement joins TRBV25-1 to TRBJ2-2; 7 bases line up with TRBD1. CDR1 is MGHDK and CDR2 is SYGVNS in the germline V gene. The length of the CDR3 is 16 residues. Trimming took 4 bases from V and 3 from J; bases not matched to a gene: 8. The chain's CDR3 is CASSGVRDSHTGELFF. CDR3 bases: TGTGCCAGCAGTGGGGTCCGGGACAGTCACACCGGGGAGCTGTTTTTT.

The V call is TRBV7-6, the J call TRBJ1-6, with TRBD1 identical over 9 bases. The CDR3 consists of 18 residues. After removal of 0 bases from V and 0 bases from J, the junction contained 3 bases not matched to a gene. The germline V gene has CDR1 SGHVS and CDR2 FNYEAQ. The CDR3 spells CASSLAGQGSSYNSPLHF. CDR3 coding DNA: TGTGCCAGCAGCTTAGCCGGACAGGGGAGCTCCTATAATTCACCCCTCCACTTT.

The chain recombines TRBV19 with TRBJ1-6, with D possibly matching TRBD1 (6 bases). The germline V and J ends were trimmed by 3 bases and 4 bases, with 10 bases remaining between them. This CDR3 contains 15 residues. Germline CDR1 LNHDA, CDR2 SQIVND (reference sequence). CDR3 sequence reads: CASSIGGSYNSPLHF. The CDR3 DNA is TGTGCCAGTAGTATTGGGGGCAGTTATAATTCACCCCTCCACTTT.

The CDR3 DNA sequence: TGTGCCAGGGAAGACAGGGGGAACTATGGCTACACCTTC. It is translated as CAREDRGNYGYTF. This chain connects TRBV6-1 to TRBJ1-2; 9 nucleotides line up with TRBD1. CDR1 is MNHNS, CDR2 SASEGT, per germline. This CDR3 contains 13 residues. The V segment lost 9 bases and the J segment 2 bases; nucleotides outside the gene matches: 4.

The genes are TRBV2 and TRBJ1-4; perhaps TRBD1 as D (5 bases). This CDR3 spans 15 amino acids. The V end lost 1 base, the J end lost 7 bases, and 13 bases lay between the germline ends. The germline CDR1 and CDR2 sequences are SNHLY and FYNNEI. CDR3 bases: TGTGCCAGCAGTGAAGATAGGGGTCTGGGTGAAAAACTGTTTTTT. Translation gives CASSEDRGLGEKLFF.

The V call is TRBV4-1, the J call TRBJ1-5; D unclear. The V gene's germline CDR1 is MGHRA and CDR2 YSYEKL. Trimming stripped 1 base from V and 7 bases from J, with 17 bases between. The CDR3 runs 16 residues. CDR3 DNA: TGCGCCAGCAGCCAAGGCGGTGAACAGCGGGTGCAGCCCCAGCATTTT. It yields the protein CASSQGGEQRVQPQHF.

The rearrangement joins TRBV2 to TRBJ2-1; maybe TRBD1 (6 bases). Germline V gene sequence: CDR1 SNHLY, CDR2 FYNNEI. V lost 5 bases and J 4 bases, leaving 21 bases between the germline ends. The length of the CDR3 is 17 residues. The CDR3 spells CASSHRDTLSGYNEQFF. The CDR3 DNA is TGTGCCAGCAGTCACCGGGACACCCTCTCGGGATACAATGAGCAGTTCTTC.

V is TRBV7-2 and J is TRBJ2-7, with D maybe TRBD1 (5 bases). Trimming took off 5 bases at V and 6 bases at J, with 17 bases between the two ends. Germline V gene sequence: CDR1 SGHTA, CDR2 FQGNSA. This CDR3 region has 14 residues. DNA of the CDR3: TGTGCCAGCAGCGCCGGCCCCGACAGATCCGAGCAGTACTTC. Residues: CASSAGPDRSEQYF.

V and J are TRBV5-1 and TRBJ1-2; D might be TRBD1 (6 bases). V gave up 7 bases and J gave up 9 bases, with 22 bases separating them. This CDR3 is 14 amino acids long. Per the germline V gene, CDR1 is SGHRS and CDR2 is YFSETQ. This CDR3 reads CASQERAGASSYTF. The DNA of the CDR3 is TGCGCCAGCCAGGAAAGGGCAGGGGCGTCGAGCTACACCTTC.

This chain connects TRBV6-5 to TRBJ2-5; unclear D gene. This CDR3 region has 13 residues. V was shortened by 4 bases and J by 0 bases, with 6 bases between the two germline ends. Germline values: CDR1 MNHEY, CDR2 SVGAGI. The CDR3 here is CASSSPYQETQYF. The CDR3 coding sequence is TGTGCCAGCAGTTCCCCGTACCAAGAGACCCAGTACTTC.

The chain employs TRBV7-8 and TRBJ1-2; TRBD1 might be the D (5 bases). Trimming stripped 1 base from V and 4 bases from J, with 13 bases between. The CDR3 spans 15 residues. CDR1 and CDR2 (germline): SGHVS, FQNEAQ. CDR3 sequence reads: CASSLVTGGGYGYTF. DNA for the CDR3: TGTGCCAGCAGCTTAGTGACGGGGGGTGGCTATGGCTACACCTTC.

For the CDR3, the DNA is TGCGCCAGCAGCTCAGAACAGGTCTTGGTCAGCGGCTACACCTTC. This translates into CASSSEQVLVSGYTF. The V and J genes are TRBV5-1 and TRBJ1-2; tentatively, D is TRBD1 (5 bases). Germline loops: CDR1 SGHRS, CDR2 YFSETQ. Deletions cut 3 bases from V and 8 bases from J, with 20 bases between. The CDR3 is made up of 15 amino acids.

This clone was counted a few times. The chain links TRBV4-1 to TRBJ1-2, with 11 positions matching TRBD1. CDR1 and CDR2 (germline): MGHRA, YSYEKL. V trimming: 4 bases; J trimming: 6 bases; junction bases outside the gene matches: 10. The CDR3 length is 16 residues. The CDR3 nucleotides are TGCGCCAGCAGCCTGCACAGGGACAGGGGGTATGATGGCTACACCTTC. It specifies CASSLHRDRGYDGYTF.